This T cell receptor (beta chain) was sequenced during a study of blood T cell repertoires in COVID-19. The V end lost 5 bases, the J end lost 7 bases, and 9 bases lay between the germline ends. This CDR3 is 12 amino acids long. The germline CDR1 and CDR2 sequences are LNHDA and SQIVND (reference sequence). As originally analysed: Quantification of nucleated cells was approximated via reference gene primer amplification. Profiled with immunoSEQ multiplex PCR; TCRdb holds only in-frame clones, not every one. V and J calls and clone size come straight from that table; D and trimming were deduced from the DNA. The profile shows over 200,000 clones, 90% to 95% of them singletons.

Sequencing used peripheral blood. The source is a man between 60 and 75 years old with COVID-19, enrolled during active disease. V and J are TRBV19 and TRBJ1-5; D is ambiguous. The CDR3 nucleotides are TGTGCCAGTAGTCGCCCCGGGCAGCCCCAGCATTTT. Its protein is CASSRPGQPQHF. The entire variable domain, with the rest obtained from reference TRBV19 and TRBJ1-5, is as follows: DGGITQSPKYLFRKEGQNVTLSCEQNLNHDAMYWYRQDPGQGLRLIYYSQIVNDFQKGDIAEGYSVSREKKESFPLTVTSAQKNPTAFYLCASSRPGQPQHFGDGTRLSIL.